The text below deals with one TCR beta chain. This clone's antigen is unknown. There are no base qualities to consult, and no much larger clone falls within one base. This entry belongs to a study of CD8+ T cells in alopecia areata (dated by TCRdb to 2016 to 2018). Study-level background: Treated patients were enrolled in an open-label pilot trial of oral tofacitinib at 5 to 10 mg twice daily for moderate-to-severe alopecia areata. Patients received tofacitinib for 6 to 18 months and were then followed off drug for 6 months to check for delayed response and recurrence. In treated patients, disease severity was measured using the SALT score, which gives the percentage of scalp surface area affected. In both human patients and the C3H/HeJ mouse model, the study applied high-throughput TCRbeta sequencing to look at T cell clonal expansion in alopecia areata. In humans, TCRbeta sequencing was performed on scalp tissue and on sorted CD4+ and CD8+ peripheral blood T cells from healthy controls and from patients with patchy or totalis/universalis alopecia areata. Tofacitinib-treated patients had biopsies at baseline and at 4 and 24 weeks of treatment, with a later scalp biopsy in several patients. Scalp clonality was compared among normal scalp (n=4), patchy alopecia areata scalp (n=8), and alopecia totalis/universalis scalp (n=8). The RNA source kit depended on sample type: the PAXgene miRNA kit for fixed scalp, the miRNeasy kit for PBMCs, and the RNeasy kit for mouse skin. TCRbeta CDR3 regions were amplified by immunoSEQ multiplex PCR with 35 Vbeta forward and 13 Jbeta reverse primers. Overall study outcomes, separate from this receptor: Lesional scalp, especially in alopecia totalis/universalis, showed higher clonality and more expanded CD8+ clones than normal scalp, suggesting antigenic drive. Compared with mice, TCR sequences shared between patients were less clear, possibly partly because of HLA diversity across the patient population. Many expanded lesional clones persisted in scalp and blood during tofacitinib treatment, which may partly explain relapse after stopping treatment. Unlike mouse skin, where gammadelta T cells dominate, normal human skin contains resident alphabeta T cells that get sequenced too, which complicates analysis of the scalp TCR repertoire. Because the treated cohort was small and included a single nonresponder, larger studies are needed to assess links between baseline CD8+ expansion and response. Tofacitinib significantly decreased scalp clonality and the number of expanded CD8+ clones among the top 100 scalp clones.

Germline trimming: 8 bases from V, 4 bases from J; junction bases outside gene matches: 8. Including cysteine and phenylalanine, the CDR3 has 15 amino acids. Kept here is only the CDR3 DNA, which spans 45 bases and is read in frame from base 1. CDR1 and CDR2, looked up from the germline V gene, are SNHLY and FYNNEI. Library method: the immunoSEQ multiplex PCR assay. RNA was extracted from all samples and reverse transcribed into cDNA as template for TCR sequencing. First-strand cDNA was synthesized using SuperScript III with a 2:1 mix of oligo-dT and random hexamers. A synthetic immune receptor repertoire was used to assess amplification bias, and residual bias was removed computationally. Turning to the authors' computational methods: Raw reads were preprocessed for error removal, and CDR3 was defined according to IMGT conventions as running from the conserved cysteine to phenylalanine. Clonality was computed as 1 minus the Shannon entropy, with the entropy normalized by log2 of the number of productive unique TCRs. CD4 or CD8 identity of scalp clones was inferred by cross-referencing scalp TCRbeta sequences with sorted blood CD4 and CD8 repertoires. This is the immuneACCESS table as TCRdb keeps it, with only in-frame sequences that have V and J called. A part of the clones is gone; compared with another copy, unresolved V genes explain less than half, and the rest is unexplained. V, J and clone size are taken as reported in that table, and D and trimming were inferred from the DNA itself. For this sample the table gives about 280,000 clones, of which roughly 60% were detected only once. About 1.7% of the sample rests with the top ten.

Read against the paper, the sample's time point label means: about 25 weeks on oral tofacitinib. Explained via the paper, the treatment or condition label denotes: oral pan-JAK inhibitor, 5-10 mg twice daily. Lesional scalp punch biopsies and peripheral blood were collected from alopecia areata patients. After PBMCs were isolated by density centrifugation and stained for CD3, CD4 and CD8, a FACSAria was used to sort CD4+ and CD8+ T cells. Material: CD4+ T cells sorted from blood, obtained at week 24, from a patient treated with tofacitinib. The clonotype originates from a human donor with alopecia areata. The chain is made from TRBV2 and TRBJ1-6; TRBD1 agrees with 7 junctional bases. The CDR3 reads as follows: CASLDGTVYNSPLHF. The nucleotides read TGTGCCAGCCTCGACGGGACAGTTTATAATTCACCCCTCCACTTT.